Presented here are 24 T cell receptor beta chains from one specimen sequenced in a study. A single record per CDR3 protein comes from TCRdb applying MiXCR to the 5' RACE reads. The sample carries about 54,000 distinct CDR3 sequences, 17% recorded once. The sequencing sample was made of naive CD4+ T cells sorted from blood. The subset here: naive CD4+ T cells, CD4+CD45RA+CD25-. The receptor set was obtained from a female donor with breast cancer.

This clonotype was picked up a small number of times. The chain links TRBV11-2 to TRBJ2-5; D is ambiguous. CDR1 is SGHAT and CDR2 is FQNNGV in the germline V gene. V was cut by 5 bases and J by 5 bases, with 15 bases left in between. CDR3 length: 14 amino acids. The CDR3 region has the DNA TGTGCCAGCAGCCCCTTGGTTACCGGGGAGACCCAGTACTTC. Encoded protein: CASSPLVTGETQYF.

This clonotype was seen many times. CDR3 region: CASGPGPGYEQYF. The CDR3 nucleotides read TGCGCCAGCGGTCCAGGACCGGGCTACGAGCAGTACTTC. V gene TRBV4-1 combines with J gene TRBJ2-7, with D unresolved. The V gene's germline CDR1 is MGHRA and CDR2 YSYEKL. The CDR3 totals 13 residues. Trimming took 8 bases from V and 3 from J, leaving 14 bases between them.

This sequence joins TRBV12-3 or TRBV12-4 and TRBJ2-5; 9 bases agree with TRBD2. With 7 bases clipped from V and 2 bases from J, the junction kept 8 bases outside the gene matches. This CDR3 spans 15 amino acids. CDR3 bases: TGTGCCAGCACCCTTAGCGGGAGAGAACAAGAGACCCAGTACTTC. Translated: CASTLSGREQETQYF.

This clonotype appeared a few times. The rearrangement links TRBV7-9 to TRBJ2-6; perhaps TRBD1 as D (5 bases). Germline CDR1 is SEHNR and CDR2 is FQNEAQ (reference sequence). Trimming removed 4 bases at V and 2 bases at J, with 9 bases between. This CDR3 is 15 amino acids long. The CDR3 sequence is CASSYRQTGANVLTF. The CDR3 nucleotides read TGTGCCAGCAGCTACCGACAGACTGGGGCCAACGTCCTGACTTTC.

Only a few counts were recorded for this clonotype. One junction end does not reproduce the germline sequence, and a read error may be involved. The rearrangement joins TRBV15 to TRBJ2-3; D is unresolved. CDR3 length: 14 residues. From germline, CDR1 is LNHNV and CDR2 YYDKDF (reference sequence). CDR3 DNA sequence: TGTGCCGCCAGCAGAGATAGGGGCACAGATACGCAGTATTTT. Protein: CAASRDRGTDTQYF.

This clonotype was seen repeatedly, ten times or more. The chain has TRBV6-5 and TRBJ2-1; 11 bases are a match to TRBD1. This CDR3 contains 14 residues. CDR1 and CDR2 from the germline V gene are MNHEY and SVGAGI. The ends lost 5 bases at V and 8 bases at J; junction bases unmatched: 5. This chain's CDR3 is CASSRTGGRDEQFF. The CDR3 DNA is TGTGCCAGCAGTAGGACAGGGGGCAGGGATGAGCAGTTCTTC.

The chain links TRBV20-1 to TRBJ2-4; TRBD1 matches 7 bases. The length of the CDR3 is 13 residues. V gave up 6 bases and J gave up 2 bases; unmatched junction bases: 4. Germline V CDR1 and CDR2: DFQATT, SNEGSKA (reference sequence). The CDR3, as DNA: TGCAGTGCCACGACAGGGTCCAAAAACATTCAGTACTTC. Translation gives CSATTGSKNIQYF.

Many counts were recorded for this clonotype. The chain is built from TRBV4-2 and TRBJ1-2; D might be TRBD1 (5 bases). Trimming pared 2 bases from V and 7 bases from J, leaving 14 bases between. There are 14 residues in the CDR3. CDR1 and CDR2 from the germline V gene are LGHNA and YNFKEQ. CDR3 protein: CASSQSDKLGGYTF. CDR3 DNA sequence: TGTGCCAGCAGCCAATCGGACAAATTAGGTGGCTACACCTTC.

The chain couples TRBV3-1 to TRBJ2-1, with a tentative D call TRBD2 (5 bases). CDR3 length: 17 residues. Germline CDR1 LGHDT, CDR2 YNNKEL (reference sequence). V lost 0 bases and J 0 bases, leaving 12 bases between the germline ends. CDR3 protein: CASSQDKEAVSYNEQFF. The CDR3 DNA reads as TGTGCCAGCAGCCAAGATAAGGAGGCGGTCTCCTACAATGAGCAGTTCTTC.

This clonotype was recorded a few times. V and J are TRBV5-1 and TRBJ2-1; 9 positions agree with TRBD2. CDR3 length: 15 amino acids. With V trimmed by 6 bases and J by 5 bases, 9 bases remained unmatched. The germline V gene encodes CDR1 SGHRS and CDR2 YFSETQ. CDR3 amino acids: CASKTWTSDHNEQFF. The CDR3 DNA is TGCGCCAGCAAAACCTGGACTAGCGATCACAATGAGCAGTTCTTC.

The chain recombines TRBV5-6 with TRBJ1-2; 11 positions match TRBD1. V shed 3 bases and J 7 bases; nucleotides not matched to a gene: 11. Germline CDR1 reads SGHDT; CDR2 reads YYEEEE. This CDR3 spans 16 amino acids. CDR3 protein: CASSSLVGQGAFGYTF. The CDR3 region has the DNA TGTGCCAGCAGCTCTCTTGTCGGACAGGGGGCTTTTGGCTACACCTTC.

Remarks on this clonotype: A single base separates this from a much larger clone, so it may be a read error. The genes are TRBV29-1 and TRBJ2-7; D ambiguous. This CDR3 is 12 amino acids long. CDR1 is SQVTM, CDR2 ANQGSEA, per germline. The CDR3: CSVEGQFYEQYF. CDR3 sequence (DNA): TGCAGCGTCGAAGGGCAGTTCTACGAGCAGTACTTC.

In its sample, this clonotype was seen many times. V gene TRBV12-3 or TRBV12-4 combines with J gene TRBJ2-7, with D perhaps given as TRBD1 or TRBD2 (5 bases each). The CDR3 loop spans 12 amino acids. V lost 8 bases to trimming and J lost 0 bases, with 8 bases between them. This CDR3 is CASRDGSYEQYF. The CDR3 coding sequence is TGTGCCAGCCGGGACGGCTCCTACGAGCAGTACTTC.

The table lists this clonotype with many counts. This chain links TRBV5-1 with TRBJ1-1; D call uncertain. Germline V gene sequence: CDR1 SGHRS, CDR2 YFSETQ. The CDR3 sequence is 14 residues long. V was trimmed by 3 bases and J by 0 bases, leaving 9 bases between them. The chain's CDR3 is CASSSNTVNTEAFF. CDR3 nucleotide sequence: TGCGCCAGCAGCTCCAATACAGTGAACACTGAAGCTTTCTTT.

Of note for this clonotype: A junction end diverges from the germline sequence, so it may reflect a read error. This chain uses TRBV19 with TRBJ1-2; no definite D call. CDR1 is LNHDA, CDR2 SQIVND, per germline (reference sequence). The CDR3 covers 11 residues. DNA for the CDR3: TGTGCCAGTGGTATGATGGGCAGCCGGACCTTC. Protein product: CASGMMGSRTF.

This clonotype turned up a few times. The rearrangement uses TRBV20-1 and TRBJ1-3; D gene uncertain. Trimming took off 2 bases at V and 0 bases at J, with 8 bases between the two ends. The CDR3 runs to 14 residues. Germline CDR1 and CDR2: DFQATT and SNEGSKA (reference sequence). CDR3 amino acids: CSARPMSSGNTIYF. Written as DNA, the CDR3 is TGCAGTGCTAGACCGATGAGCTCTGGAAACACCATATATTTT.

In DNA, the CDR3 is TGTGCCAGCTCACCGACAGCGACTAACACTGAAGCTTTCTTT. This sequence encodes CASSPTATNTEAFF. J is TRBJ1-1 and V is TRBV18, with a tentative D call TRBD1 (5 bases). Germline CDR1 reads KGHSH; CDR2 reads LQKENI. The CDR3 sequence is 14 residues long. Trimming pared 3 bases from V and 2 bases from J, leaving 10 bases between.

A single count supports this clonotype. Possible read error: a much larger clone is one base away. The CDR3 DNA follows: TGTGCCAGCAGTAGGACAGGGGAGGGCTATGGCTACACCTTC. Translated: CASSRTGEGYGYTF. The V gene is TRBV6-5, the J gene TRBJ1-2; 9 bases fit TRBD1. The CDR3 extends over 14 amino acids. CDR1 is MNHEY and CDR2 is SVGAGI in the germline V gene. With V trimmed by 5 bases and J by 4 bases, 5 bases remained unmatched.

This clonotype was found many times. V and J are TRBV5-1 and TRBJ2-7, with 9 bases aligning to TRBD1. Germline values: CDR1 SGHRS, CDR2 YFSETQ. Losses at the gene ends were 2 bases for V and 4 bases for J; bases not matched to a gene: 4. This CDR3 spans 14 amino acids. The CDR3 DNA reads TGCGCCAGCAGCTTCCGGGACAGGGTGTACGAGCAGTACTTC. This sequence encodes CASSFRDRVYEQYF.

The rearrangement joins TRBV7-2 to TRBJ2-1; a weak D match, TRBD1 (5 bases). CDR1 and CDR2 (germline): SGHTA, FQGNSA. Trimming left V 2 bases short and J 6 bases short, with 11 bases between. This CDR3 has 14 residues. CDR3 protein: CASSLTGTSNEQFF. CDR3 DNA: TGTGCCAGCAGCTTAACAGGCACTTCCAATGAGCAGTTCTTC.

Many counts were recorded for this clonotype. The chain has TRBV5-1 and TRBJ2-3, with 12 bases lining up with TRBD2. Germline V CDR1 and CDR2: SGHRS, YFSETQ. With V trimmed by 3 bases and J by 3 bases, 2 bases remained unmatched. This CDR3 spans 15 amino acids. The CDR3 reads CASSSTSGSTDTQYF. CDR3 DNA: TGCGCCAGCAGCTCGACTAGCGGGAGTACAGATACGCAGTATTTT.

This clonotype showed up many times. This chain links TRBV5-1 with TRBJ2-6, with a tentative D call TRBD1 (5 bases). Trimming removed 4 bases at V and 2 bases at J, with 13 bases between. This CDR3 is built from 16 residues. Germline assignment: CDR1 SGHRS and CDR2 YFSETQ. The CDR3 sequence: CASSPQAGTGANVLTF. The CDR3 DNA reads TGCGCCAGCAGCCCGCAGGCAGGGACTGGGGCCAACGTCCTGACTTTC.

This clonotype was seen more than once but under ten times. This chain connects TRBV7-6 to TRBJ2-5; D gene unclear. Germline V gives CDR1 SGHVS, CDR2 FNYEAQ. V was shortened by 4 bases and J by 4 bases, with 7 bases between the two germline ends. The CDR3 runs to 12 residues. CDR3 sequence: CASSYPGETQYF. Here the CDR3 DNA reads TGTGCCAGCAGCTATCCTGGAGAGACCCAGTACTTC.

This rearrangement joins TRBV12-3 or TRBV12-4 to TRBJ2-1; perhaps TRBD2 as D (5 bases). The CDR3 sequence is 15 residues long. Trimming removed 5 bases at V and 3 bases at J, with 14 bases between. The CDR3 region is CASSPLARIYNEQFF. The DNA for the CDR3 is TGTGCCAGCAGTCCCTTAGCGAGGATCTACAATGAGCAGTTCTTC.